This T cell receptor (beta chain) came from a study of cytomegalovirus exposure and HLA in healthy donors. In the study overall: One earlier analysis, a look at some 180 million T cells, found some 110 million unique TCR beta sequences. Whole-study findings and limits: As immune exposure information, only CMV serostatus was available.

About this clone itself: Antigen unknown. The junction departs from the called germline gene at one end, perhaps through a read error.

Germline-derived CDR1 and CDR2 are SSHAT and FNYEAQ (reference sequence). The CDR3 consists of 14 residues. Vbeta (60) and Jbeta (13) primers were used in the PCR. This table comes from immunoSEQ multiplex PCR, and its TCRdb copy is limited to in-frame clones, with some not included. The table has tens of thousands of clones, around 81% seen once. The chain combines TRBV7-7 with TRBJ2-7, with 9 bases lining up with TRBD2. Sequences were obtained from PBMCs. The TCR was taken from a middle-aged man in good health and CMV-seronegative. CDR3 DNA: TGTGCTAGCAGCGCGGGGGGGCTCTCCTACGAGCAGTACTTC. Protein product: CASSAGGLSYEQYF.